These 8 T cell receptor beta chains were sequenced from one sample in a study of cytomegalovirus exposure and HLA in healthy donors. TCRdb keeps only in-frame clones here, not all; method: immunoSEQ multiplex PCR. The table includes over 150,000 clones, about 86% detected once. Input material: PBMCs. These TCRs come from a woman aged 25-40 years in good health and CMV-seronegative.

The rearrangement joins TRBV7-2 to TRBJ2-3; unclear D gene. Germline CDR1 reads SGHTA; CDR2 reads FQGNSA. CDR3 size: 15 residues. V was pared by 1 base and J by 1 base, with 9 bases between. The CDR3 DNA is TGTGCCAGCAGCTTAGAGGCGTTTGGCACAGATACGCAGTATTTT. It is translated as CASSLEAFGTDTQYF. The full variable domain, its missing parts supplied by reference TRBV7-2 and TRBJ2-3, is GAGVSQSPSNKVTEKGKDVELRCDPISGHTALYWYRQSLGQGLEFLIYFQGNSAPDKSGLPSDRFSAERTGGSVSTLTIQRTQQEDSAVYLCASSLEAFGTDTQYFGPGTRLTVL.

V usage is TRBV11-2 and J usage is TRBJ1-5, with D maybe TRBD1 (5 bases). V lost 4 bases, J lost 7 bases, and 11 bases lay in between. CDR3 length: 13 residues. Germline CDR1 SGHAT, CDR2 FQNNGV. The CDR3 region has the DNA TGTGCCAGCAGCTCGGGGGTTATGCAGCCCCAGCATTTT. As protein: CASSSGVMQPQHF.

V is TRBV30 and J is TRBJ2-3, with D possibly matching TRBD1 (6 bases). The CDR3 is made up of 14 amino acids. The V and J ends lost 0 bases and 5 bases respectively, with 12 bases between them. Germline loops: CDR1 GTSNPN, CDR2 SVGIG (reference sequence). CDR3 residues: CAWSVPLGGDTQYF. CDR3 in DNA: TGTGCCTGGAGTGTACCGCTAGGGGGAGATACGCAGTATTTT.

The chain recombines TRBV7-3 with TRBJ2-1, with TRBD2 identical over 11 bases. Germline CDR1 reads SGHTA; CDR2 reads FQGTGA. The CDR3 is made up of 15 amino acids. J was trimmed by 7 bases and V by 0 bases; bases with no gene match: 2. CDR3 sequence: CASSLTLAGGNEQFF. CDR3 nucleotides: TGTGCCAGCAGCTTAACCCTAGCGGGAGGAAATGAGCAGTTCTTC.

The chain links TRBV7-2 to TRBJ1-2, with 8 bases identical to TRBD1. CDR3 size: 16 residues. Germline V gene data show CDR1 as SGHTA and CDR2 as FQGNSA. Germline trimming cut 4 bases from V and 0 bases from J; bases unmatched to any gene: 7. The CDR3 region is CASSSTPGQANYGYTF. The CDR3 region has the DNA TGTGCCAGCAGCTCGACCCCGGGACAGGCTAACTATGGCTACACCTTC.

Only one count was recorded for this clone. The chain joins TRBV28 to TRBJ2-7; perhaps TRBD1 as D (6 bases). V dropped 10 bases and J dropped 1 base, with 11 bases sitting between them. From germline, CDR1 is MDHEN and CDR2 SYDVKM. The CDR3 runs 12 residues. In nucleotides, the CDR3 is TGTGCCACTAACAGGGATTCCTACGAGCAGTACTTC. Protein sequence: CATNRDSYEQYF. Full variable domain (rest looked up from reference TRBV28 and TRBJ2-7): DVKVTQSSRYLVKRTGEKVFLECVQDMDHENMFWYRQDPGLGLRLIYFSYDVKMKEKGDIPEGYSVSREKKERFSLILESASTNQTSMYLCATNRDSYEQYFGPGTRLTVT.

This chain uses TRBV7-3 with TRBJ2-2; a weak D match, TRBD2 (6 bases). With 6 bases removed from V and 3 bases from J, the gap between germline ends came to 14 bases. Germline V gene data show CDR1 as SGHTA and CDR2 as FQGTGA. The CDR3 is 15 residues long. CDR3 nucleotides: TGTGCCAGCAGGGCTTTGGGGGGTGACACCGGGGAGCTGTTTTTT. Translation: CASRALGGDTGELFF.

The chain couples TRBV5-1 to TRBJ1-4; TRBD1 might be the D (6 bases). Between the trimmed V and J ends, which lost 4 bases and 8 bases, there was a span of 18 bases. Germline V CDR1 and CDR2: SGHRS, YFSETQ. The CDR3 has 15 residues. The CDR3 DNA is TGCGCCAGCAGCGAAGGACAGCCTGGAATGGAAAAACTGTTTTTT. Residues: CASSEGQPGMEKLFF.